This TCR beta chain was obtained from a study of T cells in women clearing cervical HPV infection. About the study: Case blood drawn at lesion detection; control blood after infection cleared.

Study findings and constraints: CIN3+ cases had significantly higher TCR richness than controls; evenness did not differ.

V dropped 4 bases and J dropped 7 bases, with 8 bases sitting between them. CDR3 size: 12 residues. Germline values: CDR1 SGHKS, CDR2 YYEKEE (reference sequence). Only in-frame clones appear in the TCRdb table, and some are missing; sequencing was by immunoSEQ multiplex PCR. In total, the table holds 20,000 to 25,000 clones. Turning to this clone: Its antigen is still unknown. The CDR3 extends 3 residues past the end of the read, so its final part is completed from the germline J gene.

This clonotype was sampled from a woman between 18 and 70 years old with a cervical HPV16 infection that either progressed to CIN3+ or cleared (not recorded which). V usage is TRBV5-5 and J usage is TRBJ2-2, with D tentatively TRBD2 (6 bases). The sequenced sample consisted of blood buffy coat. Partial CDR3 DNA: TGTGCCAGCAGCCCGCGGGGCGGGGAG. This codes for CASSPRGGE. The whole CDR3 protein reads CASSPRGGELFF.